This TCR beta chain comes out of a study of T-cell memory formation after mild COVID-19. Study findings and constraints: Later expanders leaned CD4+, whereas clones that contracted between day 15 and 85 were balanced CD4/CD8. Second-wave clones reaching peak frequency on day 37 lacked confirmed SARS-CoV-2 specificity.

This CDR3 is 13 amino acids long. CDR1 is LGHNT and CDR2 is FRNRAP in the germline V gene. Trimming took off 6 bases at V and 5 bases at J, with 13 bases between the two ends. TCRdb used MiXCR to reprocess the 5' RACE reads, holding one entry per CDR3 protein. The top ten clones hold 9.5% to 15% of a sample with approximately 490,000 distinct CDR3 sequences, roughly 20% of them seen once. In regard to this clonotype: Its target is not known.

This TCR was sampled from an adult woman who had mild COVID-19 (a few samples of this study predate the infection). Cell type and time point are not known. The chain carries TRBV12-5 and TRBJ2-5, with D maybe TRBD1 (5 bases). Sequenced sample: PBMCs or a T cell subset sorted from them (not recorded which). The CDR3 region has the DNA TGTGCTAGTGGAGCAGGGAATTCGGAGACCCAGTACTTC. Translating it yields CASGAGNSETQYF.